The 23 T cell receptor beta chains listed next were all sequenced from one sample in a study of OX40 agonist ivuxolimab in advanced cancers. Generated by immunoSEQ multiplex PCR, the TCRdb table keeps only in-frame clones and is missing some. The sample comprises around 58,000 clones, 85% to 95% of which are singletons, and approximately 18% rests with the top ten. Sequencing used CD4+ or CD8+ T cells sorted from blood, obtained in a trial of the OX40 agonist ivuxolimab. The receptor set was obtained from an adult with an advanced solid tumor such as melanoma, head and neck, liver or kidney cancer.

This sequence joins TRBV6-6 and TRBJ2-7; D possibly corresponds to TRBD2 (5 bases). The CDR3 runs to 15 residues. The V gene's germline CDR1 is MNHNY and CDR2 SVGAGI (reference sequence). Trimming shortened V by 4 bases and J by 5 bases, and 18 bases separated the two germline ends. In DNA form, the CDR3 reads TGTGCCAGCAGTTCCACGGACTGGCTTAGCGACGAGCAGTACTTC. This translates into CASSSTDWLSDEQYF.

This rearrangement joins TRBV30 to TRBJ1-5; weak D call: TRBD1 (5 bases). Germline CDR1 is GTSNPN and CDR2 is SVGIG (reference sequence). The CDR3 is made up of 15 amino acids. V dropped 1 base and J dropped 1 base, with 11 bases sitting between them. The CDR3 sequence is CAWSGGESSNQPQHF. CDR3 nucleotides: TGTGCCTGGAGTGGAGGGGAGTCGAGCAATCAGCCCCAGCATTTT. Complete variable domain (other parts from reference TRBV30 and TRBJ1-5): SQTIHQWPATLVQPVGSPLSLECTVEGTSNPNLYWYRQAAGRGLQLLFYSVGIGQISSEVPQNLSASRPQDRQFILSSKKLLLSDSGFYLCAWSGGESSNQPQHFGDGTRLSIL.

The chain has TRBV4-1 and TRBJ2-1, with TRBD1 matching over 8 bases. V lost 3 bases, J lost 6 bases, and 4 bases stayed unmatched. Germline V gives CDR1 MGHRA, CDR2 YSYEKL. The CDR3 has 14 residues. CDR3 in amino acids: CASSQYRGTNEQFF. CDR3 sequence (DNA): TGCGCCAGCAGCCAGTACAGGGGGACCAATGAGCAGTTCTTC.

This chain connects TRBV7-9 to TRBJ2-3, with D unclear. V was trimmed by 2 bases and J by 5 bases, leaving 8 bases between them. Germline loops: CDR1 SEHNR, CDR2 FQNEAQ (reference sequence). The CDR3 is 13 amino acids. The CDR3 sequence is CASSLYQIDTQYF. CDR3 in DNA: TGTGCCAGCAGCTTATATCAGATAGATACGCAGTATTTT. The whole variable domain, remainder taken from reference TRBV7-9 and TRBJ2-3, is DTGVSQNPRHKITKRGQNVTFRCDPISEHNRLYWYRQTLGQGPEFLTYFQNEAQLEKSRLLSDRFSAERPKGSFSTLEIQRTEQGDSAMYLCASSLYQIDTQYFGPGTRLTVL.

The chain combines TRBV7-2 with TRBJ2-3; 11 positions agree with TRBD2. CDR3 size: 18 residues. Germline assignment: CDR1 SGHTA and CDR2 FQGNSA. V shed 0 bases, J shed 4 bases, and the junction held 9 bases outside the gene matches. The CDR3 bases are TGTGCCAGCAGCTTAGCGGTGGCTAGCGGGAGGAGGGCAGATACGCAGTATTTT. Residues: CASSLAVASGRRADTQYF.

The table lists this clone with a count of one. The rearrangement joins TRBV7-6 to TRBJ2-1; D is perhaps TRBD2 (6 bases). Germline V gives CDR1 SGHVS, CDR2 FNYEAQ. The CDR3 consists of 17 residues. V was trimmed by 5 bases and J by 0 bases, leaving 17 bases between them. The CDR3 sequence is CASSPRLSGSSYNEQFF. The CDR3 DNA follows: TGTGCCAGCAGCCCCAGGCTCTCCGGGAGCTCCTACAATGAGCAGTTCTTC.

This clone was picked up one time. This sequence joins TRBV19 and TRBJ2-7; D possibly matches TRBD1 or TRBD2 (5 bases each). CDR1 LNHDA and CDR2 SQIVND come from the germline V gene (reference sequence). The V gene lost 6 bases and the J gene lost 0 bases, with 12 bases spanning the gap. The CDR3 contains 14 residues. The CDR3 reads CASRGTRNSYEQYF. CDR3 nucleotides: TGTGCCAGTAGAGGGACCCGGAACTCCTACGAGCAGTACTTC.

Written as DNA, the CDR3 is TGTGCCAGCAGCCAGCCACAGGGAAACCGCTCCTACAATGAGCAGTTCTTC. Translation gives CASSQPQGNRSYNEQFF. V gene TRBV7-8 combines with J gene TRBJ2-1; tentatively, D is TRBD1 (6 bases). This CDR3 comprises 17 residues. The germline V gene encodes CDR1 SGHVS and CDR2 FQNEAQ. With 5 bases removed from V and 0 bases from J, the gap between germline ends came to 17 bases.

This chain connects TRBV15 to TRBJ1-3; D perhaps matches TRBD1 (5 bases). CDR3 length equals 18 residues. Between the trimmed V and J ends, which lost 3 bases and 1 base, there was a span of 19 bases. Per germline, CDR1 LNHNV and CDR2 YYDKDF (reference sequence). The CDR3 nucleotides are TGTGCCACCAGCAGGGCGATACAGGCGGCCGGGTCTGGAAACACCATATATTTT. This sequence encodes CATSRAIQAAGSGNTIYF.

The chain links TRBV7-4 to TRBJ2-1; unclear D gene. V was shortened by 1 base and J by 0 bases, with 10 bases between the two germline ends. CDR3 length equals 16 residues. CDR1 and CDR2 from the germline V gene are SGHVT and SQSDAQ. The CDR3 DNA reads as TGTGCCAGCAGCTTAGGGCCAGGCAACTCCTACAATGAGCAGTTCTTC. This encodes CASSLGPGNSYNEQFF. The complete variable domain, with remaining parts taken from reference TRBV7-4 and TRBJ2-1, reads GAGVSQSPRYKVAKRGRDVALRCDSISGHVTLYWYRQTLGQGSEVLTYSQSDAQRDKSGRPSGRFSAERPERSVSTLKIQRTEQGDSAVYLCASSLGPGNSYNEQFFGPGTRLTVL.

J is TRBJ2-7 and V is TRBV7-9, with D perhaps given as TRBD1 or TRBD2 (5 bases each). Germline assignment: CDR1 SEHNR and CDR2 FQNEAQ (reference sequence). This CDR3 has 13 residues. The V and J ends lost 4 bases and 2 bases respectively, with 9 bases between them. The CDR3 reads CASSSGRTYEQYF. Here the CDR3 DNA reads TGTGCCAGCAGCTCGGGACGGACCTACGAGCAGTACTTC. The whole variable domain, filled in from reference TRBV7-9 and TRBJ2-7, reads DTGVSQNPRHKITKRGQNVTFRCDPISEHNRLYWYRQTLGQGPEFLTYFQNEAQLEKSRLLSDRFSAERPKGSFSTLEIQRTEQGDSAMYLCASSSGRTYEQYFGPGTRLTVT.

The rearrangement uses TRBV4-2 and TRBJ1-2; weak D call: TRBD1 (5 bases). The V end was cut by 0 bases, the J end by 0 bases, with 20 bases between. Germline V gene lookup returns CDR1 LGHNA and CDR2 YNFKEQ. The CDR3 is 19 residues long. This CDR3 is CASSQDPGWAGRANYGYTF. DNA for the CDR3: TGTGCCAGCAGCCAAGACCCAGGGTGGGCAGGGAGGGCTAACTATGGCTACACCTTC.

This chain connects TRBV27 to TRBJ2-7, with 10 bases lining up with TRBD2. In germline, CDR1 is MNHEY, CDR2 SMNVEV (reference sequence). The V segment lost 7 bases and the J segment 6 bases; nucleotides outside the gene matches: 12. The CDR3 has 15 amino acids. CDR3 bases: TGTGCCAGCATCCCGTATAGCGGGAGGTTCTCCGAGCAGTACTTC. It codes for CASIPYSGRFSEQYF.

This clone came up once. The CDR3 DNA is TGTGCCAGCAGAATAGCGAATGAGCAGTTCTTC. Translation: CASRIANEQFF. This chain uses TRBV2 with TRBJ2-1, with D perhaps matching TRBD2 (5 bases). CDR3 length: 11 amino acids. The V end lost 6 bases, the J end lost 7 bases, and 7 bases lay between the germline ends. Germline V gene lookup returns CDR1 SNHLY and CDR2 FYNNEI.

The chain joins TRBV5-8 to TRBJ2-3; 10 nucleotides match TRBD2. Per germline, CDR1 SGHTS and CDR2 YDEGEE. The CDR3 length is 15 residues. The V segment lost 4 bases and the J segment 1 base; nucleotides outside the gene matches: 3. The CDR3 spells CASSAGTSGTDTQYF. The CDR3 nucleotides read TGTGCCAGCAGCGCCGGGACTAGCGGCACAGATACGCAGTATTTT.

The gene calls are TRBV7-8 and TRBJ2-7, with 10 bases identical to TRBD2. The CDR3 runs 17 residues. CDR1 is SGHVS and CDR2 is FQNEAQ in the germline V gene. Trimming cost V 8 bases and J 0 bases; bases outside gene matches: 13. The DNA of the CDR3 is TGTGCCAGCCTCTCGAGCGGGAGGGCTTCTTACTCCTACGAGCAGTACTTC. Translating gives CASLSSGRASYSYEQYF. The full variable domain, rest sourced from reference TRBV7-8 and TRBJ2-7, is GAGVSQSPRYKVAKRGQDVALRCDPISGHVSLFWYQQALGQGPEFLTYFQNEAQLDKSGLPSDRFFAERPEGSVSTLKIQRTQQEDSAVYLCASLSSGRASYSYEQYFGPGTRLTVT.

V is TRBV7-8 and J is TRBJ2-7, with D maybe TRBD2 (6 bases). CDR1 and CDR2 (germline): SGHVS, FQNEAQ. Trimming took 1 base from V and 3 from J, leaving 13 bases between them. The CDR3 extends over 15 amino acids. The CDR3, as DNA: TGTGCCAGCAGCTTAGGTACTAGCACCTACTACGAGCAGTACTTC. Protein product: CASSLGTSTYYEQYF.

This chain joins TRBV7-2 and TRBJ2-1; D ambiguous. Germline V gene data show CDR1 as SGHTA and CDR2 as FQGNSA. The CDR3 length is 17 residues. Trimming took off 5 bases at V and 2 bases at J, with 19 bases between the two ends. In nucleotides, the CDR3 is TGTGCCAGCAGCCCGCCCCCCCAGATGATAGCCTACAATGAGCAGTTCTTC. This translates into CASSPPPQMIAYNEQFF. The full variable domain, completed using reference TRBV7-2 and TRBJ2-1, is GAGVSQSPSNKVTEKGKDVELRCDPISGHTALYWYRQSLGQGLEFLIYFQGNSAPDKSGLPSDRFSAERTGGSVSTLTIQRTQQEDSAVYLCASSPPPQMIAYNEQFFGPGTRLTVL.

This sequence joins TRBV5-6 and TRBJ2-1; no firm D call. Germline CDR1 is SGHDT and CDR2 is YYEEEE. Trimming removed 0 bases from V and 0 bases from J, with 10 bases in between. The CDR3 has 16 amino acids. The CDR3 here is CASSLGAVPSYNEQFF. The CDR3 region has the DNA TGTGCCAGCAGCTTGGGAGCCGTCCCCTCCTACAATGAGCAGTTCTTC.

This clone was counted a few times. The V and J genes are TRBV2 and TRBJ1-1; 9 bases line up with TRBD1. The CDR3 has 14 residues. J lost 6 bases, V lost 3 bases, and 5 bases had no gene match. Germline loops: CDR1 SNHLY, CDR2 FYNNEI. The CDR3 bases are TGTGCCAGCAGTGACACCGGGACAGGGCCTGAAGCTTTCTTT. Translating it yields CASSDTGTGPEAFF.

This chain links TRBV4-3 with TRBJ2-5; 11 positions agree with TRBD2. J gave up 5 bases and V 6 bases, and 8 bases lay outside the gene matches. The CDR3 sequence is 15 residues long. Looked up from germline, CDR1 is LGHNA and CDR2 is YSLEER. CDR3 bases: TGCGCCAGCAGTCCAACTAGCGGGAGAATGGAGACCCAGTACTTC. This translates into CASSPTSGRMETQYF.

The chain carries TRBV9 and TRBJ2-7; D gene unclear. The length of the CDR3 is 13 residues. Trimming took off 0 bases at V and 2 bases at J, with 6 bases between the two ends. Germline CDR1 SGDLS, CDR2 YYNGEE. CDR3 amino acids: CASSVDNTYEQYF. As DNA, the CDR3 is TGTGCCAGCAGCGTAGACAACACCTACGAGCAGTACTTC.

This chain joins TRBV4-1 and TRBJ2-4, with D uncertain. CDR3 length: 19 residues. Germline loops: CDR1 MGHRA, CDR2 YSYEKL. Trimming took off 0 bases at V and 0 bases at J, with 18 bases between the two ends. This chain's CDR3 is CASSQDQPRSSGAKNIQYF. The DNA for the CDR3 is TGCGCCAGCAGCCAAGATCAACCACGGTCGTCCGGAGCCAAAAACATTCAGTACTTC.